This entry features one T cell receptor (beta chain) sequence. The source of the sample is a study of shared T cell receptors in the human thymus. The CDR3 consists of 16 residues. Trimming cost V 4 bases and J 1 base, with 16 bases left between them. The germline V gene encodes CDR1 SEHNR and CDR2 FQNEAQ (reference sequence). Assay: immunoSEQ multiplex PCR; the TCRdb copy retains only in-frame clones and omits some. The sample lists hundreds of thousands of clones; approximately 83% were seen once. These data were also reused for a study on human thymus T cells.

The source of this sequence is a girl under two years old with a congenital heart defect. V gene TRBV7-9 combines with J gene TRBJ1-1; the D gene is possibly TRBD1 (6 bases). The specimen was thymocytes. For the CDR3, the DNA is TGTGCCAGCAGCTCAGGGGCAGGGGTAGGGAACACTGAAGCTTTCTTT. It encodes CASSSGAGVGNTEAFF.